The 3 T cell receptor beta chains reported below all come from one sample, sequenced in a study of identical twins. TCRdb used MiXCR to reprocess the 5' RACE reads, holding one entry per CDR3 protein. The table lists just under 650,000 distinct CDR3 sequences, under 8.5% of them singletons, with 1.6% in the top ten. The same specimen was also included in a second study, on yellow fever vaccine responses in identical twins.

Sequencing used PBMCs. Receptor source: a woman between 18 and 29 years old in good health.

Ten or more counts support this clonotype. CDR3 loop: CASSLVRLAGGSYEQYF. Written as DNA, the CDR3 is TGTGCCAGCAGTTTAGTGCGGCTAGCGGGAGGTTCCTACGAGCAGTACTTC. The chain is built from TRBV12-3 or TRBV12-4 and TRBJ2-7; 11 nucleotides agree with TRBD2. The CDR3 covers 17 residues. Unmatched junction bases numbered 6, after V lost 1 base and J lost 1 base.

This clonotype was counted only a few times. The CDR3 loop is CASSQVGTSGGRDTQYF. CDR3 sequence (DNA): TGTGCCAGCAGCCAAGTGGGGACTAGCGGGGGGAGGGATACGCAGTATTTT. The genes are TRBV3-1 and TRBJ2-3; TRBD2 matches 15 bases. CDR3 length equals 17 residues. V lost 1 base to trimming and J lost 6 bases; unmatched junction nucleotides: 5. Germline loops: CDR1 LGHDT, CDR2 YNNKEL (reference sequence).

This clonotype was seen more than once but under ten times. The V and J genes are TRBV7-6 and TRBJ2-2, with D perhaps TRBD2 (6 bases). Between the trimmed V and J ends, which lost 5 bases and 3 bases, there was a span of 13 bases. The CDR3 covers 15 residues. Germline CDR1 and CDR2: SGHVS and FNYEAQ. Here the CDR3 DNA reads TGTGCCAGCAGCGCGAGCGGGCAGCACACCGGGGAGCTGTTTTTT. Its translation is CASSASGQHTGELFF.